The 15 T cell receptor beta chains listed next were all sequenced from one sample in a study of cytomegalovirus exposure and HLA in healthy donors. The PCR contained 60 Vbeta and 13 Jbeta primers. Libraries were prepared by immunoSEQ multiplex PCR; TCRdb keeps only in-frame clonotypes and omits some of them. This sample has a few hundred thousand clones, with around 80% found just once. Specimen: PBMCs. The receptors originated from a man aged 25-40 years in good health and CMV-seronegative.

This rearrangement joins TRBV6-5 to TRBJ2-5; TRBD2 agrees at 9 bases. The CDR3 extends over 15 amino acids. The V gene end was trimmed by 7 bases and the J gene end by 4 bases; junction bases not matched to a gene: 10. The germline V gene encodes CDR1 MNHEY and CDR2 SVGAGI. CDR3 nucleotide sequence: TGTGCCAGCACCGACGAGGGGCGGGGGGGAGAGACCCAGTACTTC. It translates to CASTDEGRGGETQYF.

This clone was detected only once. The J gene is TRBJ2-7, the V gene TRBV6-5; weak D call: TRBD1 (6 bases). This CDR3 spans 16 amino acids. Trimming took off 2 bases at V and 6 bases at J, with 20 bases between the two ends. The V gene's germline CDR1 is MNHEY and CDR2 SVGAGI. In DNA, the CDR3 is TGTGCCAGCAGTTACGATCCGGACAGCCTGTCGGGCGAGCAGTACTTC. Encoded protein: CASSYDPDSLSGEQYF.

V gene TRBV2 combines with J gene TRBJ1-2; TRBD1 is a possible D gene (6 bases). The CDR3 has 13 amino acids. Trimming left V 9 bases short and J 6 bases short, with 17 bases between. CDR1 is SNHLY, CDR2 FYNNEI, per germline. In DNA, the CDR3 is TGTGCCAGTGACGGACAGTCTTTTCATGGCTACACCTTC. Residues: CASDGQSFHGYTF.

The chain has TRBV15 and TRBJ1-1; 7 bases are shared with TRBD1. This CDR3 is built from 15 residues. Germline CDR1 LNHNV, CDR2 YYDKDF (reference sequence). J gave up 2 bases and V 0 bases, and 3 bases lay outside the gene matches. The CDR3 here is CATSRDHRGNTEAFF. The CDR3 DNA reads as TGTGCCACCAGCAGAGATCACAGGGGTAACACTGAAGCTTTCTTT. Supplemented by reference TRBV15 and TRBJ1-1, the full variable domain reads DAMVIQNPRYQVTQFGKPVTLSCSQTLNHNVMYWYQQKSSQAPKLLFHYYDKDFNNEADTPDNFQSRRPNTSFCFLDIRSPGLGDTAMYLCATSRDHRGNTEAFFGQGTRLTVV.

The chain couples TRBV9 to TRBJ2-6; 8 nucleotides align to TRBD1. This CDR3 contains 15 residues. Germline CDR1 is SGDLS and CDR2 is YYNGEE. Trimming removed 3 bases from V and 12 bases from J; junction bases left unmatched: 11. The CDR3: CASSGRGRAPSVLTF. CDR3 sequence (DNA): TGTGCCAGCAGCGGCAGGGGGCGCGCCCCCAGCGTCCTGACTTTC.

The chain has TRBV27 and TRBJ2-7; D perhaps matches TRBD2 (6 bases). The CDR3 runs to 15 residues. V gave up 5 bases and J gave up 2 bases, with 16 bases separating them. CDR1 is MNHEY, CDR2 SMNVEV, per germline (reference sequence). The CDR3 region has the DNA TGTGCCAGCAGTCGACCCGGGAGAACTGCCTACGAGCAGTACTTC. Protein sequence: CASSRPGRTAYEQYF.

The V call is TRBV29-1, the J call TRBJ2-1; no clear D. V shed 3 bases and J shed 12 bases, with 9 bases lying between them. Germline V gene data show CDR1 as SQVTM and CDR2 as ANQGSEA. The CDR3 contains 10 residues. CDR3 nucleotide sequence: TGCAGCGTTGAGGGCCTTCCGCAGTTCTTC. It translates to CSVEGLPQFF.

The chain recombines TRBV27 with TRBJ2-3; maybe TRBD2 (5 bases). Germline CDR1 MNHEY, CDR2 SMNVEV (reference sequence). The V end lost 6 bases, the J end lost 7 bases, and 11 bases lay between the germline ends. CDR3 length equals 12 residues. DNA for the CDR3: TGTGCCAGCAGGGGAGTACCGCATACGCAGTATTTT. Protein product: CASRGVPHTQYF.

V is TRBV27 and J is TRBJ2-3; D unresolved. The germline V gene has CDR1 MNHEY and CDR2 SMNVEV (reference sequence). Trimming pared 4 bases from V and 2 bases from J, leaving 7 bases between. CDR3 length: 13 residues. The CDR3 DNA reads TGTGCCAGCAGTTCCTTCGTCACAGATACGCAGTATTTT. It specifies CASSSFVTDTQYF.

The rearrangement links TRBV4-3 to TRBJ2-5; 11 bases align to TRBD1. The CDR3 contains 18 residues. V lost 0 bases and J lost 5; bases outside the gene matches: 11. CDR1 and CDR2 (germline): LGHNA, YSLEER. The CDR3 bases are TGCGCCAGCAGCCAAGAGTTGTTCCGGACAGGGGGCTTGGAGACCCAGTACTTC. As protein: CASSQELFRTGGLETQYF.

J is TRBJ2-2 and V is TRBV19, with 8 bases matching TRBD2. The ends lost 5 bases at V and 3 bases at J; junction bases unmatched: 8. From germline, CDR1 is LNHDA and CDR2 SQIVND (reference sequence). The CDR3 extends over 16 amino acids. The CDR3 sequence: CASSGRGGPDTGELFF. The CDR3 DNA reads as TGTGCCAGTAGTGGTCGGGGGGGCCCCGACACCGGGGAGCTGTTTTTT.

J is TRBJ2-7 and V is TRBV6-5; TRBD1 matches 7 bases. The germline CDR1 and CDR2 sequences are MNHEY and SVGAGI. This CDR3 has 14 residues. V lost 8 bases and J lost 4; bases outside the gene matches: 11. The CDR3 region has the DNA TGTGCCAGCCTAAGTACCCCGGGACAGTACGAGCAGTACTTC. Encoded protein: CASLSTPGQYEQYF.

As for this clone: Within the sample, other DNA sequences also encode this same CDR3. The chain is built from TRBV5-1 and TRBJ2-1, with 11 bases fitting TRBD1. The J segment lost 4 bases and the V segment lost 0 bases, leaving 3 bases of the junction unmatched. CDR3 length: 16 amino acids. Germline CDR1 and CDR2: SGHRS and YFSETQ. The CDR3 protein is CASSLAGTGGYNEQFF. In DNA form, the CDR3 reads TGCGCCAGCAGCTTGGCCGGGACAGGGGGGTACAATGAGCAGTTCTTC. Full variable domain (missing parts from reference TRBV5-1 and TRBJ2-1): KAGVTQTPRYLIKTRGQQVTLSCSPISGHRSVSWYQQTPGQGLQFLFEYFSETQRNKGNFPGRFSGRQFSNSRSEMNVSTLELGDSALYLCASSLAGTGGYNEQFFGPGTRLTVL.

The V gene is TRBV6-5, the J gene TRBJ2-1; 8 nucleotides align to TRBD2. The CDR3 loop spans 15 amino acids. Per the germline V gene, CDR1 is MNHEY and CDR2 is SVGAGI. The ends lost 2 bases at V and 3 bases at J; junction bases unmatched: 3. This CDR3 is CASSYSGGHYNEQFF. The CDR3 DNA reads as TGTGCCAGCAGTTACAGCGGGGGACACTACAATGAGCAGTTCTTC.

This clone was recorded only once. The rearrangement joins TRBV7-8 to TRBJ1-5, with a weak D call TRBD1 (5 bases). V was clipped by 1 base and J by 4 bases, with 14 bases between them. The length of the CDR3 is 16 residues. Germline V gene lookup returns CDR1 SGHVS and CDR2 FQNEAQ. Written as DNA, the CDR3 is TGTGCCAGCAGCTTAGTGCGGGGGAACCTTAATCAGCCCCAGCATTTT. Its protein product is CASSLVRGNLNQPQHF. The complete variable domain, with remaining parts taken from reference TRBV7-8 and TRBJ1-5, reads GAGVSQSPRYKVAKRGQDVALRCDPISGHVSLFWYQQALGQGPEFLTYFQNEAQLDKSGLPSDRFFAERPEGSVSTLKIQRTQQEDSAVYLCASSLVRGNLNQPQHFGDGTRLSIL.